A single sample gave rise to the 28 T cell receptor beta chains below, sequenced in a study of blood T cells in healthy people across ages. Through a sample-barcoded 5' primer and a J-beta primer mix, a second PCR was run for roughly 6 to 11 cycles. Via MiXCR, TCRdb re-called the 5' RACE reads, giving one row per CDR3 protein. The sample has roughly 680,000 distinct CDR3 sequences, approximately 21% seen once. Input material: blood. The receptors were gathered from a man in his 70s in good health.

The chain couples TRBV28 to TRBJ2-7, with D maybe TRBD2 (6 bases). The germline CDR1 and CDR2 sequences are MDHEN and SYDVKM. The CDR3 has 15 residues. Trimming removed 2 bases at V and 0 bases at J, with 11 bases between. CDR3 in amino acids: CASSLMGGGSYEQYF. The CDR3 DNA sequence: TGTGCCAGCAGTTTAATGGGGGGAGGCTCCTACGAGCAGTACTTC.

This clonotype showed up just a few times. The genes are TRBV20-1 and TRBJ2-3; 10 bases align to TRBD2. V dropped 5 bases and J dropped 4; count of bases not matched to a gene: 9. The CDR3 covers 15 residues. Per the germline V gene, CDR1 is DFQATT and CDR2 is SNEGSKA (reference sequence). CDR3 sequence (DNA): TGCAGTGCTCCGACTAGCGGGCCGAGCGCAGATACGCAGTATTTT. Translation gives CSAPTSGPSADTQYF.

The chain is built from TRBV18 and TRBJ1-6; D is ambiguous. V lost 8 bases and J 3 bases, leaving 14 bases between the germline ends. This CDR3 comprises 15 residues. Per the germline V gene, CDR1 is KGHSH and CDR2 is LQKENI. The CDR3 reads CASTREGNYNSPLHF. Here the CDR3 DNA reads TGTGCCAGCACCCGCGAAGGAAACTATAATTCACCCCTCCACTTT.

CDR3 protein: CASSKIGQGTYEQYF. CDR3 DNA: TGTGCCAGCAGCAAAATTGGCCAGGGTACCTACGAGCAGTACTTC. This chain links TRBV21-1 with TRBJ2-7; TRBD1, the table's D call, lacks a check against the DNA. TRBV21-1 is a recognized pseudogene. The CDR3 is made up of 15 amino acids.

This clonotype turned up a few times. This sequence joins TRBV20-1 and TRBJ2-4; 9 bases line up with TRBD1. Looked up from germline, CDR1 is DFQATT and CDR2 is SNEGSKA (reference sequence). With 6 bases clipped from V and 0 bases from J, the junction kept 3 bases outside the gene matches. CDR3 length: 14 amino acids. The chain's CDR3 is CSALDRGAKNIQYF. The DNA of the CDR3 is TGCAGTGCCCTGGACAGGGGAGCCAAAAACATTCAGTACTTC.

The chain joins TRBV20-1 to TRBJ2-5; the match to TRBD1 covers 8 bases. The germline gives CDR1 DFQATT, CDR2 SNEGSKA (reference sequence). There are 14 residues in the CDR3. The junction had 6 bases not matched to a gene; V was cut back by 1 base and J by 5 bases. The CDR3 DNA sequence: TGCAGTGCTAGAGCCGGACAGGGTTTGGAGACCCAGTACTTC. It specifies CSARAGQGLETQYF.

The V call is TRBV5-1, the J call TRBJ2-5; TRBD2 might be the D (6 bases). CDR1 is SGHRS and CDR2 is YFSETQ in the germline V gene. The CDR3 runs to 13 residues. V lost 5 bases and J lost 6, with 14 bases in between. The CDR3 is CASSDQGGKTQYF. CDR3 nucleotides: TGCGCCAGCAGTGACCAGGGAGGAAAGACCCAGTACTTC.

This clonotype was counted between two and nine times. This chain joins TRBV4-3 and TRBJ2-3; D is uncertain. This CDR3 has 13 amino acids. Germline V gene sequence: CDR1 LGHNA, CDR2 YSLEER. The V gene lost 0 bases and the J gene lost 8 bases, with 9 bases spanning the gap. CDR3 region: CASSQENSATQYF. In DNA form, the CDR3 reads TGCGCCAGCAGCCAAGAGAACAGTGCTACGCAGTATTTT.

This sequence joins TRBV6-6 and TRBJ1-1; D gene ambiguous. The germline CDR1 and CDR2 sequences are MNHNY and SVGAGI (reference sequence). Trimming removed 6 bases at V and 11 bases at J, with 13 bases between. The CDR3 sequence is 11 residues long. The CDR3 reads CASSLTVGAFF. As DNA, the CDR3 is TGTGCCAGCAGCCTTACAGTGGGGGCTTTCTTT.

The V and J genes are TRBV5-1 and TRBJ2-7; 8 bases agree with TRBD1. V shed 3 bases, J shed 7 bases, and the junction held 9 bases outside the gene matches. Germline V gives CDR1 SGHRS, CDR2 YFSETQ. This CDR3 region has 14 residues. The DNA of the CDR3 is TGCGCCAGCAGCTCGGACAGGGTCTTGTGGGAGCAGTACTTC. Encoded protein: CASSSDRVLWEQYF.

V usage is TRBV18 and J usage is TRBJ2-1; D not resolved. V lost 5 bases and J lost 6, with 8 bases in between. The length of the CDR3 is 12 residues. Germline CDR1 is KGHSH and CDR2 is LQKENI. In DNA, the CDR3 is TGTGCCAGCTCAGCAGATAGCAATGAGCAGTTCTTC. This codes for CASSADSNEQFF.

V gene TRBV14 combines with J gene TRBJ2-1; perhaps TRBD2 as D (6 bases). The CDR3 covers 15 residues. Germline CDR1 is SGHDN and CDR2 is FVKESK. V was cut by 1 base and J by 2 bases, with 9 bases left in between. The CDR3 DNA reads as TGTGCCAGCAGCCAAGCCCTAGCGACCTACAATGAGCAGTTCTTC. It yields the protein CASSQALATYNEQFF.

This clonotype was detected ten times or more. V and J are TRBV28 and TRBJ1-2, with D unresolved. CDR1 MDHEN and CDR2 SYDVKM come from the germline V gene. V lost 3 bases and J 6 bases, leaving 14 bases between the germline ends. CDR3 length equals 14 residues. The CDR3 coding sequence is TGTGCCAGCAGTTTCACGATCCGCGGTGATGGCTACACCTTC. It is translated as CASSFTIRGDGYTF.

There are a few counts of this clonotype. This sequence joins TRBV20-1 and TRBJ2-5; 10 bases map to TRBD2. The DNA end is more similar to TRBJ2-7, so the J call may be wrong. Germline values: CDR1 DFQATT, CDR2 SNEGSKA (reference sequence). The CDR3 length is 18 residues. The chain's CDR3 is CSARDSSGSWGSSYEQYF. DNA of the CDR3: TGCAGTGCTAGAGATTCTAGCGGGAGCTGGGGAAGCTCCTACGAGCAGTACTTC.

The CDR3 coding sequence is TGTGCCAGCAGCAAGGGACTACCGCACACCGGGGAGCTGTTTTTT. This translates into CASSKGLPHTGELFF. The chain uses TRBV14 and TRBJ2-2; 7 nucleotides agree with TRBD2. The germline V gene encodes CDR1 SGHDN and CDR2 FVKESK. V lost 5 bases to trimming and J lost 3 bases; unmatched junction nucleotides: 6. CDR3 length: 15 amino acids.

This clonotype was observed a handful of times. It may be a read error: a sequence one base away is much more abundant. The genes are TRBV5-1 and TRBJ2-5; 8 nucleotides line up with TRBD2. Looked up from germline, CDR1 is SGHRS and CDR2 is YFSETQ. The CDR3 runs 16 residues. With V trimmed by 0 bases and J by 5 bases, 9 bases remained unmatched. CDR3 protein: CASSLALAGGRETQYF. Here the CDR3 DNA reads TGCGCCAGCAGCTTGGCGTTGGCGGGAGGACGGGAGACCCAGTACTTC.

Comments on this clonotype: A clone one base away is much larger, so this may be a read error. The chain employs TRBV21-1 and TRBJ2-5; the listed D gene, TRBD1, was not tested against the DNA. TRBV21-1 is recorded as a pseudogene. This CDR3 spans 13 amino acids. CDR3: CASSKDRGETQCF. Here the CDR3 DNA reads TGTGCCAGCAGCAAAGACAGGGGAGAGACCCAGTGCTTC.

The gene calls are TRBV12-3 or TRBV12-4 and TRBJ2-3; no clear D. The length of the CDR3 is 12 residues. V was pared by 4 bases and J by 8 bases, with 10 bases between. CDR3 bases: TGTGCCAGCAGTTCCAGGAGAGGTACGCAGTATTTT. It is translated as CASSSRRGTQYF.

V gene TRBV9 combines with J gene TRBJ2-5; D may be TRBD2 (6 bases). The end of the DNA aligns better with TRBJ2-1, so the J call may be wrong. The CDR3 is 15 amino acids. CDR1 is SGDLS, CDR2 YYNGEE, per germline. The CDR3 sequence: CASSPRDSTFNEQFF. The CDR3, as DNA: TGTGCCAGCAGCCCTCGGGACTCCACCTTCAATGAGCAGTTCTTC.

This clonotype was recorded a few times. The germline gene is not matched at one end of the junction; a read error may be the cause. The rearrangement links TRBV20-1 to TRBJ2-5, with TRBD2 as a possible D gene (6 bases). Judging by the DNA end, TRBJ2-7 fits better; the J call may be wrong. This CDR3 contains 14 residues. CDR1 and CDR2 (germline): DFQATT, SNEGSKA (reference sequence). CDR3 DNA: TGCCGTGCTAGTTCGCGGGGCAAAAGCTACGAGCAGTACTTC. This sequence encodes CRASSRGKSYEQYF.

This chain joins TRBV7-9 and TRBJ1-2; TRBD1 agrees at 8 bases. The V and J ends lost 5 bases and 3 bases, in that order; junction bases with no gene match: 14. Germline assignment: CDR1 SEHNR and CDR2 FQNEAQ (reference sequence). This CDR3 region has 17 residues. The CDR3 DNA sequence: TGTGCCAGCAGCCAAACGATCGGACAGGGCCGACACTATGGCTACACCTTC. Translated, it gives CASSQTIGQGRHYGYTF.

The chain is built from TRBV7-9 and TRBJ2-1; 7 bases align to TRBD2. CDR1 and CDR2 from the germline V gene are SEHNR and FQNEAQ (reference sequence). The CDR3 is 12 residues long. V lost 2 bases to trimming and J lost 10 bases; unmatched junction nucleotides: 2. CDR3 bases: TGTGCCAGCAGCTTATCAGCGGGGGAGCAGTTCTTC. This sequence encodes CASSLSAGEQFF.

In this sample, this clonotype turned up a few times. The chain combines TRBV20-1 with TRBJ2-3; D possibly corresponds to TRBD2 (6 bases). The ends were cut back, 0 bases at V and 5 bases at J, with 15 bases in the middle. Looked up from germline, CDR1 is DFQATT and CDR2 is SNEGSKA (reference sequence). This CDR3 has 15 residues. The CDR3 nucleotides are TGCAGTGCTAGAGACAGGTCGGGAGCTGGAGATACGCAGTATTTT. The encoded protein is CSARDRSGAGDTQYF.

The rearrangement joins TRBV5-1 to TRBJ2-5, with TRBD2 matching 10 bases. The J call may be mistaken, given a closer DNA end match to TRBJ2-7. CDR1 and CDR2 from the germline V gene are SGHRS and YFSETQ. The CDR3 contains 16 residues. In DNA form, the CDR3 reads TGCGCCAGCAGCCCCCTTAGCGGGGGGAGCTCCTACGAGCAGTACTTC. This encodes CASSPLSGGSSYEQYF.

Only a few counts were recorded for this clonotype. The chain couples TRBV9 to TRBJ2-5; weak D call: TRBD2 (5 bases). With the DNA end fitting TRBJ2-7 better, the J assignment may be wrong. Per germline, CDR1 SGDLS and CDR2 YYNGEE. This CDR3 has 15 residues. CDR3 region: CASSVVSSGEGEQYF. The CDR3 nucleotides are TGTGCCAGCAGCGTAGTGTCCAGCGGAGAAGGCGAGCAGTACTTC.

This clonotype was detected only a few times. The rearrangement joins TRBV12-3 or TRBV12-4 to TRBJ1-2; D is perhaps TRBD1 (5 bases). The CDR3 loop spans 14 amino acids. Deletions cut 1 base from V and 4 bases from J, with 10 bases between. The CDR3 DNA is TGTGCCAGCAGTTTAGAGTACAGGAGCTATGGCTACACCTTC. Protein: CASSLEYRSYGYTF.

The J gene is TRBJ2-7, the V gene TRBV3-1, with 8 bases identical to TRBD2. The CDR3 covers 15 residues. Per the germline V gene, CDR1 is LGHDT and CDR2 is YNNKEL (reference sequence). V lost 0 bases, J lost 2 bases, and 3 bases stayed unmatched. CDR3 bases: TGTGCCAGCAGCCAAGATACTAGCGGAACCTACGAGCAGTACTTC. Encoded protein: CASSQDTSGTYEQYF.

The CDR3 DNA reads as TGTGCCAGCAGTGAAAATAGGCAAGAGACCCAGTACTTC. The encoded protein is CASSENRQETQYF. The J gene is TRBJ2-5, the V gene TRBV6-1; D is ambiguous. The CDR3 covers 13 residues. Per the germline V gene, CDR1 is MNHNS and CDR2 is SASEGT. Trimming stripped 2 bases from V and 2 bases from J, with 6 bases between.